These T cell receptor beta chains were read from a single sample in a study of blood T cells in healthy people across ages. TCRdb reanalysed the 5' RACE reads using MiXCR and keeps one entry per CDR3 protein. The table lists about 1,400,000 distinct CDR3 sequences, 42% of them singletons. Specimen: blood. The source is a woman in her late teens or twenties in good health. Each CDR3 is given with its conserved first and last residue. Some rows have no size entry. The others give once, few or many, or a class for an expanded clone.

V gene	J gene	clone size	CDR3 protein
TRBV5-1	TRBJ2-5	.	CASSQPIGSRQETQYF
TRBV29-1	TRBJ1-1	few	CSGQGADTEAFF
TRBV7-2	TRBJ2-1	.	CASSLSSGEALEQFF
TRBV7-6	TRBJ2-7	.	CASSAGTDRSYEQYF
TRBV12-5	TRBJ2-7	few	CASGLDAFRYF
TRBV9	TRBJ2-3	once	CASSAGTSGDLTDTQNF
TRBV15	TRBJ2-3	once	CATRPGTGTDTQYF
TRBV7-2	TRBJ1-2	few	CASHGPGNYGYTF
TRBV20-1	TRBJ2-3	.	CGAITMTSGRADTQYF
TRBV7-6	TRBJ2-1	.	CASSLGLAGGLTFNEQFF
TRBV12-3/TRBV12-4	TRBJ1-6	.	CASTRGQGPPPHF
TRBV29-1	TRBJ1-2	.	CSVEDGTGGYTF
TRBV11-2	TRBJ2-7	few	CASSLDGLGGYSYEQYF
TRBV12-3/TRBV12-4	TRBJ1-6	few	CASSLALGNSPLHF
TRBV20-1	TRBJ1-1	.	CSAKPGSENTEAFF
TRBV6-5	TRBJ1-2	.	CASSYSKTPGYTF
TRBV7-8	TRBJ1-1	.	CASSAGQGAGTEAFF
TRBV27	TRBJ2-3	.	CASSLSPSGASTDTQYF
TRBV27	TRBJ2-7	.	CASSYSGTPYEQYF
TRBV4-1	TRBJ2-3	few	CASSHRDRDTDTQYF
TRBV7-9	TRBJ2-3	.	CASSPSLGATDTQYF
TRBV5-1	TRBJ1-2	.	CASSLGGREYGYTF
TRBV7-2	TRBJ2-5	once	CASSPHQGVEQYF
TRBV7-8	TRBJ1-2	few	CASSFHRDTPNYGYTF
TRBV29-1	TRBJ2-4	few	CSVVASGRRLAKNIQYF
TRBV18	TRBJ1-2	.	CASSPGVRNYGYTF